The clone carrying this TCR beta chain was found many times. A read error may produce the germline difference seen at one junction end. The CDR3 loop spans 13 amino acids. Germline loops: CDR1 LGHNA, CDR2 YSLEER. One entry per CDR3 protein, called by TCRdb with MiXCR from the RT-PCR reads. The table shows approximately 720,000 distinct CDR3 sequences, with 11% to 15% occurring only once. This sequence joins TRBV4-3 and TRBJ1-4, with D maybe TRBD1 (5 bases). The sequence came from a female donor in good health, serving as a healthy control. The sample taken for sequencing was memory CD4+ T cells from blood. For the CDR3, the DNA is TGCGCCAGCAGCCAAGGGGAGAGGGACTCACTCCTTTTT. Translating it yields CASSQGERDSLLF.